These T cell receptor beta chains were read from a single sample in a study of tumor-infiltrating lymphocytes in oesophageal squamous cell carcinoma. Using its own MiXCR run on the PCR reads, TCRdb lists one record per CDR3 protein. Of about 25,000 distinct CDR3 sequences in the sample, 30% to 40% were seen once. The sample taken for sequencing was esophageal tumor tissue. These TCRs come from a male donor with esophageal squamous cell carcinoma. CDR3s include the opening cysteine and the closing phenylalanine or tryptophan. The D gene is left open where the match is weak. Expanded clones get a size class; other rows say once, few or many, or leave the size out.

j_gene	abundance	d_gene	v_gene	CDR3aa	CDR3nt
TRBJ1-6	.	.	TRBV9	CASSGDGFNSPLHF	TGTGCCAGCAGCGGGGACGGTTTTAATTCACCCCTCCACTTT
TRBJ2-1	.	.	TRBV6-6	CASSYSGIGEANNEQFF	TGTGCCAGCAGTTACTCGGGGATAGGTGAGGCTAACAATGAGCAGTTCTTC
TRBJ1-2	many	.	TRBV10-2	CASSELGGVYGYTF	TGCGCCAGCAGTGAGCTAGGGGGGGTCTATGGCTACACCTTC
TRBJ2-5	once	TRBD1	TRBV7-6	CATGDRQETQYF	TGTGCTACCGGGGACAGACAAGAGACCCAGTACTTC
TRBJ2-1	medium-sized	.	TRBV7-8	CASSLARYNEQFF	TGTGCCAGCAGCTTAGCACGGTACAATGAGCAGTTCTTC
TRBJ2-7	.	.	TRBV7-2	CASSSYRGSYEQYF	TGTGCCAGCAGCTCTTACCGGGGCTCCTACGAGCAGTACTTC
TRBJ1-2	.	.	TRBV7-9	CASSLEGVGVGYTF	TGTGCCAGCAGCTTAGAGGGGGTGGGGGTCGGCTACACCTTC
TRBJ2-3	medium-sized	TRBD2	TRBV7-8	CASSRLAGGPGDTQYF	TGTGCCAGCAGCCGTTTGGCGGGAGGGCCGGGAGATACGCAGTATTTT
TRBJ1-1	few	.	TRBV19	CASRFFDSPNTEAFF	TGTGCCAGTAGGTTCTTCGACAGTCCGAACACTGAAGCTTTCTTT
TRBJ2-1	.	.	TRBV7-8	CASSATAGGRYNEQFF	TGTGCCAGCTCCGCGACAGCCGGAGGGCGATACAATGAGCAGTTCTTC
TRBJ1-5	.	.	TRBV10-2	CASRRESNQPQHF	TGCGCCAGCAGGAGGGAGAGCAATCAGCCCCAGCATTTT
TRBJ2-6	few	.	TRBV7-9	CASSFHAGANVLTF	TGTGCCAGCAGCTTTCATGCTGGGGCCAACGTCCTGACTTTC
TRBJ2-3	once	.	TRBV4-3	CASSQATDSTDTQYF	TGCGCCAGCAGCCAAGCGACAGACAGCACTGATACGCAGTATTTT
TRBJ2-1	few	.	TRBV4-2	CASSLTGRRSYNEQFF	TGTGCCAGCAGCCTCACCGGACGCCGCTCCTACAATGAGCAGTTCTTC
TRBJ1-4	.	.	TRBV9	CASSEYGATNEKLFF	TGTGCCAGCAGCGAGTACGGAGCAACTAATGAAAAACTGTTTTTT
TRBJ2-3	many	.	TRBV11-3	CASSSPLTDTQYF	TGTGCCAGCAGCTCCCCCCTAACGGATACGCAGTATTTT
TRBJ1-5	many	TRBD1	TRBV5-5	CASSLTGTGGQPQHF	TGTGCCAGCAGCTTGACCGGGACAGGGGGCCAGCCCCAGCATTTT
TRBJ2-5	.	.	TRBV7-7	CASSLGSGDGETQYF	TGTGCCAGCAGCTTAGGATCAGGGGATGGGGAGACCCAGTACTTC
TRBJ1-6	.	.	TRBV7-2	CASSSRKIYNSPLHF	TGTGCCAGCAGCTCTAGGAAGATTTATAATTCACCCCTCCACTTT
TRBJ2-4	.	.	TRBV6-1	CASMLQGGSKNIQYF	TGTGCCAGCATGCTACAGGGAGGGTCCAAAAACATTCAGTACTTC
TRBJ2-5	.	TRBD1	TRBV7-3	CASSLVGQGKETQYF	TGTGCCAGCAGCTTGGTGGGACAGGGGAAGGAGACCCAGTACTTC
TRBJ2-5	.	.	TRBV27	CASSPLGEVQETQYF	TGTGCCAGCAGTCCACTGGGGGAAGTCCAAGAGACCCAGTACTTC
TRBJ2-2	many	TRBD1	TRBV11-3	CASSSRDRGPNTGELFF	TGTGCCAGCAGCAGCCGGGACAGGGGGCCAAACACCGGGGAGCTGTTTTTT
TRBJ2-5	many	TRBD1	TRBV11-2	CASSFKTGEETQYF	TGTGCCAGCAGCTTCAAAACAGGGGAAGAGACCCAGTACTTC
TRBJ2-7	.	TRBD1	TRBV6-9	CASSFMDRGTLDTQYF	TGTGCCAGCAGTTTTATGGACAGGGGTACATTGGATACGCAGTACTTC
TRBJ1-5	once	.	TRBV7-2	CASSPFRVDQPQHF	TGTGCCAGCAGCCCCTTTAGGGTGGATCAGCCCCAGCATTTT
TRBJ2-5	many	TRBD2	TRBV28	CASGDGEGVINEQYF	TGTGCCAGCGGAGACGGGGAGGGAGTCATCAATGAGCAGTACTTC
TRBJ2-1	few	TRBD2	TRBV20-1	CSDRRGPSGSGEQFF	TGCAGTGATCGTCGGGGGCCTAGCGGGAGTGGTGAGCAGTTCTTC
TRBJ2-5	many	.	TRBV10-2	CASSEIGGVETQYF	TGCGCCAGCAGTGAGATTGGGGGAGTGGAGACCCAGTACTTC
TRBJ2-5	.	.	TRBV7-8	CASSLVGATTYVSETQYF	TGTGCCAGCAGCTTAGTCGGCGCCACTACGTACGTTTCGGAGACCCAGTACTTC
TRBJ1-4	.	TRBD1	TRBV5-1	CASSTGGDLEKLFF	TGCGCCAGCAGCACAGGGGGCGACTTGGAAAAACTGTTTTTT
TRBJ2-1	medium-sized	TRBD1	TRBV7-9	CASSWGTGDQFF	TGTGCCAGCAGCTGGGGGACAGGGGACCAGTTCTTC
TRBJ2-5	many	.	TRBV6-1	CAGGLREGEQYF	TGTGCCGGCGGTCTCAGGGAAGGGGAGCAGTACTTC
TRBJ1-1	many	TRBD1	TRBV6-1	CASRPRQGRGTEAFF	TGTGCCAGCAGACCCAGACAGGGGAGAGGCACTGAAGCTTTCTTT
TRBJ2-7	many	TRBD1	TRBV28	CASSLWDRDSYEQYF	TGTGCCAGCAGTTTATGGGACAGGGATTCGTACGAGCAGTACTTC
TRBJ2-7	.	TRBD1	TRBV6-1	CASSLRTGSSYEQYF	TGTGCCAGCAGTTTGAGGACAGGGAGCTCCTACGAGCAGTACTTC
TRBJ1-2	many	TRBD1	TRBV5-6	CASTRQGTLTLYGYTF	TGTGCCAGCACCAGACAGGGAACTCTTACCTTATATGGCTACACCTTC
TRBJ2-6	.	.	TRBV10-3	CAINLTGHPKRRVHLRF	.
TRBJ2-5	few	.	TRBV7-8	CASSFGTVETQYF	TGTGCCAGCAGCTTCGGGACGGTAGAGACCCAGTACTTC
TRBJ2-7	many	.	TRBV6-1	CASSERGDTSREQYF	TGTGCCAGCAGTGAAAGGGGGGACACCTCTCGGGAGCAGTACTTC
TRBJ2-1	.	TRBD1	TRBV3-1	CASSQGTGDPYNEQFF	TGTGCCAGCAGCCAAGGGACAGGGGACCCCTACAATGAGCAGTTCTTC
TRBJ1-6	many	.	TRBV7-9	CASEGSPLHF	TGTGCCAGTGAGGGTTCACCCCTCCACTTT
TRBJ2-5	.	.	TRBV10-1	CASSVAPIETQYF	TGCGCCAGCAGTGTCGCCCCGATAGAGACCCAGTACTTC
TRBJ2-7	many	.	TRBV7-9	CASSLTVYEQYF	TGTGCCAGCAGCTTAACCGTGTACGAGCAGTACTTC
TRBJ2-7	many	.	TRBV27	CASSSGRVTYEQYF	TGTGCCAGCTCGAGTGGCAGGGTTACGTACGAGCAGTACTTC
TRBJ2-2	few	TRBD1	TRBV5-1	CASNQGQGRMSTGELFF	TGCGCCAGCAATCAGGGACAGGGGCGTATGTCCACCGGGGAGCTGTTTTTT
TRBJ2-1	.	TRBD1	TRBV7-3	CASSPTGTGANEQFF	TGTGCCAGCAGCCCAACCGGGACAGGCGCGAATGAGCAGTTCTTC
TRBJ2-3	.	.	TRBV7-8	CASSFSFQSTDTQYF	TGTGCCAGCAGCTTCAGCTTTCAGAGCACAGATACGCAGTATTTT
TRBJ1-4	many	.	TRBV11-2	CASSPGQRSTNEKLFF	TGTGCCAGCAGCCCCGGACAGAGGTCAACTAATGAAAAACTGTTTTTT
TRBJ2-7	medium-sized	.	TRBV7-2	CASSLRFMGSVRYEQYF	TGTGCCAGCAGCTTAAGGTTTATGGGGTCAGTCCGCTACGAGCAGTACTTC
TRBJ2-7	.	.	TRBV15	CATSRDLVTNEQYF	TGTGCCACCAGCAGAGATCTGGTGACGAACGAGCAGTACTTC
TRBJ2-5	many	.	TRBV20-1	CSLLGQIQETQYF	TGCAGTCTCCTCGGACAGATCCAAGAGACCCAGTACTTC
TRBJ2-6	few	.	TRBV6-6	CASSYRTF	TGTGCCAGCAGTTACCGGACTTTC
TRBJ2-7	.	.	TRBV28	CASSLVRDEQYF	TGTGCCAGCAGTTTGGTCAGGGACGAGCAGTACTTC
TRBJ2-7	medium-sized	TRBD1	TRBV27	CASSSAGQGSYEQYF	TGTGCCAGCAGTTCCGCCGGACAGGGGAGCTACGAGCAGTACTTC